Below, 21 T cell receptor beta chains from the same sample are listed, as sequenced in a study of T cells after yellow fever vaccination. From the 5' RACE reads, TCRdb called clonotypes with MiXCR, one entry per CDR3 protein. The data show 300,000 to 350,000 distinct CDR3 sequences, approximately 4% seen once. Sequenced here: PBMCs, sampled 5 days after the yellow fever booster vaccination. These receptors came from a young man who received the YFV17D yellow fever vaccine.

This clonotype occurred a few times. This chain links TRBV2 with TRBJ2-2; 7 nucleotides align to TRBD1. CDR3 length: 15 residues. Germline V gives CDR1 SNHLY, CDR2 FYNNEI. V trimming: 4 bases; J trimming: 2 bases; junction bases outside the gene matches: 4. CDR3 loop: CASSGQGANTGELFF. The DNA of the CDR3 is TGTGCCAGCAGTGGACAGGGTGCAAACACCGGGGAGCTGTTTTTT. Together with reference TRBV2 and TRBJ2-2, the CDR3 gives the full variable domain: EPEVTQTPSHQVTQMGQEVILRCVPISNHLYFYWYRQILGQKVEFLVSFYNNEISEKSEIFDDQFSVERPDGSNFTLKIRSTKLEDSAMYFCASSGQGANTGELFFGEGSRLTVL.

This chain uses TRBV29-1 with TRBJ2-3; 9 bases match TRBD1. The J segment lost 6 bases and the V segment lost 1 base, leaving 5 bases of the junction unmatched. The germline CDR1 and CDR2 sequences are SQVTM and ANQGSEA. The CDR3 is 14 residues long. The CDR3 coding sequence is TGCAGCGTTGAAGGGGACAGGGCGGGGGATACGCAGTATTTT. This encodes CSVEGDRAGDTQYF.

This clonotype was recorded a few times. The V and J genes are TRBV5-1 and TRBJ1-1; unclear D gene. Looked up from germline, CDR1 is SGHRS and CDR2 is YFSETQ. This CDR3 region has 14 residues. V lost 5 bases and J 2 bases, leaving 13 bases between the germline ends. CDR3 sequence reads: CASSSAGRNTEAFF. The CDR3 DNA sequence: TGCGCCAGCAGTTCCGCGGGTCGAAACACTGAAGCTTTCTTT.

In its sample, this clonotype was seen many times. This chain links TRBV20-1 with TRBJ2-1; 7 positions match TRBD2. This CDR3 is built from 14 residues. Trimming took 4 bases from V and 0 from J; bases not matched to a gene: 3. Germline CDR1 DFQATT, CDR2 SNEGSKA (reference sequence). The CDR3: CSAMAGDSYNEQFF. The DNA of the CDR3 is TGCAGTGCTATGGCGGGGGACTCCTACAATGAGCAGTTCTTC.

This clonotype was recorded at least ten times. The chain employs TRBV5-1 and TRBJ2-3; D may be TRBD1 (5 bases). Germline V gene lookup returns CDR1 SGHRS and CDR2 YFSETQ. Trimming took 3 bases from V and 1 from J, leaving 12 bases between them. This CDR3 spans 15 amino acids. The CDR3 sequence: CASSYGQEGTDTQYF. CDR3 coding DNA: TGCGCCAGCAGCTATGGACAAGAGGGCACAGATACGCAGTATTTT. The variable domain in full, completed from reference TRBV5-1 and TRBJ2-3, reads KAGVTQTPRYLIKTRGQQVTLSCSPISGHRSVSWYQQTPGQGLQFLFEYFSETQRNKGNFPGRFSGRQFSNSRSEMNVSTLELGDSALYLCASSYGQEGTDTQYFGPGTRLTVL.

This clonotype has a handful of counts. The chain combines TRBV24-1 with TRBJ2-1; 8 bases are a match to TRBD1. V dropped 2 bases and J dropped 7; count of bases not matched to a gene: 6. The CDR3 spans 15 residues. Germline V gene lookup returns CDR1 KGHDR and CDR2 SFDVKD. The CDR3 DNA reads as TGTGCCACCAGTGATTATCAGGGGGCGATGAATGAGCAGTTCTTC. The encoded protein is CATSDYQGAMNEQFF.

This chain links TRBV4-3 with TRBJ1-2; 8 nucleotides align to TRBD1. The CDR3 loop spans 15 amino acids. Looked up from germline, CDR1 is LGHNA and CDR2 is YSLEER. V shed 6 bases and J 4 bases; nucleotides not matched to a gene: 10. This CDR3 reads CASSHGQGVLYGYTF. CDR3 bases: TGCGCCAGCAGTCACGGACAGGGAGTCCTCTATGGCTACACCTTC.

At least ten counts were recorded for this clonotype. CDR3 sequence (DNA): TGTGCCAGCCTCCGGACGGGACAGGGGGCTGACTACTATGGCTACACCTTC. It encodes CASLRTGQGADYYGYTF. V usage is TRBV2 and J usage is TRBJ1-2; 12 bases are shared with TRBD1. CDR1 and CDR2 from the germline V gene are SNHLY and FYNNEI. The CDR3 runs to 17 residues. The J segment lost 3 bases and the V segment lost 8 bases, leaving 13 bases of the junction unmatched.

This clonotype has a handful of counts. The chain carries TRBV29-1 and TRBJ1-1; D remains ambiguous. Germline assignment: CDR1 SQVTM and CDR2 ANQGSEA. This CDR3 has 12 amino acids. Trimming stripped 4 bases from V and 0 bases from J, with 6 bases between. The CDR3 spells CSVVRLNTEAFF. The CDR3 coding sequence is TGCAGCGTTGTTCGGCTGAACACTGAAGCTTTCTTT.

This clonotype was found a few times. V gene TRBV5-1 combines with J gene TRBJ2-3; D unclear. Germline lookup yields CDR1 SGHRS and CDR2 YFSETQ. The CDR3 loop spans 13 amino acids. The V gene lost 10 bases and the J gene lost 3 bases, with 15 bases spanning the gap. The DNA for the CDR3 is TGCGCCGGCCGGCTTAGCCCGACAGATACGCAGTATTTT. Its translation: CAGRLSPTDTQYF.

This chain joins TRBV20-1 and TRBJ1-6, with 9 bases aligning to TRBD1. The CDR3 is made up of 15 amino acids. Germline V lookup: CDR1 DFQATT, CDR2 SNEGSKA (reference sequence). Trimming removed 6 bases from V and 6 bases from J; junction bases left unmatched: 9. The CDR3 reads CSAPRTGVRNSPLHF. CDR3 coding DNA: TGCAGTGCGCCTAGGACAGGGGTTCGTAATTCACCCCTCCACTTT.

The gene calls are TRBV21-1 and TRBJ1-1; TRBD1, the table's D call, was not compared with the DNA. TRBV21-1 is listed as a pseudogene. The CDR3 has 16 amino acids. CDR3 nucleotides: TGTGCCAGCAGCCTAATACCAACGGGGCGCTGGACTGAAGCTTTCTTT. Its protein is CASSLIPTGRWTEAFF.

In its sample, this clonotype was seen many times. The chain joins TRBV7-2 to TRBJ2-1; D remains ambiguous. This CDR3 has 14 amino acids. Looked up from germline, CDR1 is SGHTA and CDR2 is FQGNSA. V was clipped by 5 bases and J by 10 bases, with 18 bases between them. The CDR3 region is CASSDRLTPEEQFF. The CDR3 DNA follows: TGTGCCAGCAGCGATCGGCTCACCCCCGAGGAGCAGTTCTTC.

This clonotype appeared many times. The chain carries TRBV7-9 and TRBJ2-2; possibly TRBD1 or TRBD2 for D (5 bases each). Between the trimmed V and J ends, which lost 0 bases and 6 bases, there was a span of 14 bases. The CDR3 contains 16 residues. CDR1 is SEHNR, CDR2 FQNEAQ, per germline (reference sequence). The DNA of the CDR3 is TGTGCCAGCAGCTTAGCGGGGGACGGTGCGTCCGGGGAGCTGTTTTTT. This gives the protein CASSLAGDGASGELFF. The variable domain in full, completed from reference TRBV7-9 and TRBJ2-2, reads DTGVSQNPRHKITKRGQNVTFRCDPISEHNRLYWYRQTLGQGPEFLTYFQNEAQLEKSRLLSDRFSAERPKGSFSTLEIQRTEQGDSAMYLCASSLAGDGASGELFFGEGSRLTVL.

A few counts support this clonotype. The CDR3 bases are TGTGCCAGCAGCTTGGCGGGGAGAAGGACTAACTATGGCTACACCTTC. Its protein is CASSLAGRRTNYGYTF. The genes are TRBV7-6 and TRBJ1-2, with D unclear. CDR1 is SGHVS and CDR2 is FNYEAQ in the germline V gene. Trimming shortened V by 3 bases and J by 0 bases, and 14 bases separated the two germline ends. The CDR3 totals 16 residues. Together with reference TRBV7-6 and TRBJ1-2, the CDR3 gives the full variable domain: GAGVSQSPRYKVTKRGQDVALRCDPISGHVSLYWYRQALGQGPEFLTYFNYEAQQDKSGLPNDRFSAERPEGSISTLTIQRTEQRDSAMYRCASSLAGRRTNYGYTFGSGTRLTVV.

This clonotype was recorded at least ten times. The chain combines TRBV5-1 with TRBJ2-3; tentatively, D is TRBD2 (6 bases). The CDR3 has 14 amino acids. V gave up 1 base and J gave up 1 base, with 7 bases separating them. Germline V gene data show CDR1 as SGHRS and CDR2 as YFSETQ. The CDR3 spells CASSLRRGTDTQYF. The CDR3 DNA sequence: TGCGCCAGCAGCTTGAGGAGGGGCACAGATACGCAGTATTTT.

This clonotype was seen ten or more times. The rearrangement joins TRBV6-1 to TRBJ1-2, with 7 bases identical to TRBD1. The germline CDR1 and CDR2 sequences are MNHNS and SASEGT. This CDR3 region has 16 residues. With V trimmed by 5 bases and J by 4 bases, 13 bases remained unmatched. CDR3 sequence (DNA): TGTGCCAGCAGTCGAACCGGGACAGAAACCCTCTATGGCTACACCTTC. It specifies CASSRTGTETLYGYTF.

In this sample, this clonotype turned up many times. The gene calls are TRBV20-1 and TRBJ2-1, with D tentatively TRBD2 (6 bases). Deletions cut 0 bases from V and 2 bases from J, with 11 bases between. CDR1 and CDR2 (germline): DFQATT, SNEGSKA (reference sequence). The length of the CDR3 is 15 residues. CDR3 nucleotides: TGCAGTGCTAGAGAGCTGGGGGGACCCTACAATGAGCAGTTCTTC. Amino acid sequence: CSARELGGPYNEQFF.

The chain combines TRBV20-1 with TRBJ1-5, with a tentative D call TRBD1 (6 bases). CDR1 is DFQATT and CDR2 is SNEGSKA in the germline V gene (reference sequence). This CDR3 contains 16 residues. Between the trimmed V and J ends, which lost 2 bases and 8 bases, there was a span of 22 bases. Here the CDR3 DNA reads TGCAGTGCTAGAAACCCCACAGGGATTCTCGAGAAGCCCCAGCATTTT. This sequence encodes CSARNPTGILEKPQHF.

This clonotype was seen repeatedly, ten times or more. The CDR3 DNA reads TGCAGTGCTCCACCCGGGTGGGCGGACACTGAAGCTTTCTTT. It yields the protein CSAPPGWADTEAFF. V usage is TRBV20-1 and J usage is TRBJ1-1; D unclear. Germline CDR1 reads DFQATT; CDR2 reads SNEGSKA (reference sequence). This CDR3 has 14 amino acids. V shed 5 bases and J shed 3 bases, with 16 bases lying between them.

J is TRBJ1-1 and V is TRBV25-1; 7 bases agree with TRBD1. The germline V gene encodes CDR1 MGHDK and CDR2 SYGVNS. V was pared by 3 bases and J by 3 bases, with 4 bases of the junction left unmatched. This CDR3 is 14 amino acids long. CDR3 in DNA: TGTGCCAGCAGTGATTATCAGGGGGACACTGAAGCTTTCTTT. Amino acid sequence: CASSDYQGDTEAFF.